This TCR beta chain was captured by sequencing in a study of CD8 T cells in Susac syndrome. Random hexamers primed reverse transcription of about 0.5 to 1 ug RNA. A multiplex approach, immunoSEQ multiplex PCR, amplified TCR beta CDR3 across 54 Vbeta and 13 Jbeta. TCRdb passed the immunoSEQ multiplex PCR reads through MiXCR, listing each CDR3 protein once. This sample yields roughly 250,000 distinct CDR3 sequences, of which almost 97% are seen a single time; 0.08% to 0.11% belongs to the top ten. Bulk CD8+ and CD4+ cells came from magnetic negative isolation; CD8+ TEMRA by FACS. Germline loops: CDR1 LGHDT, CDR2 YNNKEL (reference sequence). This CDR3 contains 16 residues. V was clipped by 5 bases and J by 2 bases; unmatched bases: 10.

The chain couples TRBV3-1 to TRBJ2-3, with 7 bases aligning to TRBD2. This sequence was found in a human donor with Susac syndrome. The material sequenced was CD4+ T cells from PBMCs. CDR3 nucleotide sequence: TGTGCCAGCAGCATTCGAGCGGGACTGATCACAGATACGCAGTATTTT. Protein product: CASSIRAGLITDTQYF.